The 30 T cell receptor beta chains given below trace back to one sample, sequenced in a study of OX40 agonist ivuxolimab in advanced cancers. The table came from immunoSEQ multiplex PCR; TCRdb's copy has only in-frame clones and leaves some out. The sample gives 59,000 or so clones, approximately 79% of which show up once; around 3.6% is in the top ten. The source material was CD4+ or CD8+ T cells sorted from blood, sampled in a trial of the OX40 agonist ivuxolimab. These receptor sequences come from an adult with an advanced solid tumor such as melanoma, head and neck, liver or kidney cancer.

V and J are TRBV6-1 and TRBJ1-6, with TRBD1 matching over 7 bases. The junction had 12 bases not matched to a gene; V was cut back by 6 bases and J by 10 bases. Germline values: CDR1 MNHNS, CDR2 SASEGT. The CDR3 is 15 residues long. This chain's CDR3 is CASSLRQGVKSPLHF. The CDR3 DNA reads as TGTGCCAGCAGCCTTCGGCAGGGGGTAAAGTCACCCCTCCACTTT.

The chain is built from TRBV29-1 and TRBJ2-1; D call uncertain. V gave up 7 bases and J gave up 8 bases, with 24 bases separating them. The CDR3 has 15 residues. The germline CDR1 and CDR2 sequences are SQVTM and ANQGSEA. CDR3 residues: CSATIWQSAFDEQFF. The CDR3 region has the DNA TGCAGCGCCACCATCTGGCAAAGTGCCTTCGATGAGCAGTTCTTC.

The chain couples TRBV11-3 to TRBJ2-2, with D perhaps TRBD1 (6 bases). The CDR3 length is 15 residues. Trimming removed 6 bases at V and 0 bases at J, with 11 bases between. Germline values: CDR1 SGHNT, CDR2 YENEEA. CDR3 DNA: TGTGCCAGCAGACCCGGGACAACGAACACCGGGGAGCTGTTTTTT. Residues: CASRPGTTNTGELFF. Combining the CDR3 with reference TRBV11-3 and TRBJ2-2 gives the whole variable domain EAGVVQSPRYKIIEKKQPVAFWCNPISGHNTLYWYLQNLGQGPELLIRYENEEAVDDSQLPKDRFSAERLKGVDSTLKIQPAELGDSAVYLCASRPGTTNTGELFFGEGSRLTVL.

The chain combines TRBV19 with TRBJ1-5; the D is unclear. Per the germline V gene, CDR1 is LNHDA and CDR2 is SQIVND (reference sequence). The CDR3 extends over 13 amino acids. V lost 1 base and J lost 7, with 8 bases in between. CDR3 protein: CASSIGYGQPQHF. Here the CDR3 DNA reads TGTGCCAGTAGTATAGGGTACGGGCAGCCCCAGCATTTT. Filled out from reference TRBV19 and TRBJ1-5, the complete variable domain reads DGGITQSPKYLFRKEGQNVTLSCEQNLNHDAMYWYRQDPGQGLRLIYYSQIVNDFQKGDIAEGYSVSREKKESFPLTVTSAQKNPTAFYLCASSIGYGQPQHFGDGTRLSIL.

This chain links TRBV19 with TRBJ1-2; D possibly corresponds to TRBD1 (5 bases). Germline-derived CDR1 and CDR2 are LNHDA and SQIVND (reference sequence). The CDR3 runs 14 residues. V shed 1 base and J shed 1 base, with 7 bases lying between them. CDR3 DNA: TGTGCCAGTAGTATAGGACAGTTTAACTATGGCTACACCTTC. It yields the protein CASSIGQFNYGYTF.

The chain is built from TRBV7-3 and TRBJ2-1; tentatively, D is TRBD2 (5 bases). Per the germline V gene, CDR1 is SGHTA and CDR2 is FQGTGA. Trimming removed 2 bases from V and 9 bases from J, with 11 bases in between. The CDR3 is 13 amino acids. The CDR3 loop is CASSLVVAGEQFF. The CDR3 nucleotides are TGTGCCAGCAGCTTAGTGGTGGCGGGTGAGCAGTTCTTC.

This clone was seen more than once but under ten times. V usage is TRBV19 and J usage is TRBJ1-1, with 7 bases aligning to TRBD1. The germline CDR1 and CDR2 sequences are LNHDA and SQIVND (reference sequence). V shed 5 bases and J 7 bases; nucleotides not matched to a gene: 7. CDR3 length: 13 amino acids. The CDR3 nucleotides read TGTGCCAGTAGTGGACAGGTAGGTGGTGAAGCTTTCTTT. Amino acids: CASSGQVGGEAFF.

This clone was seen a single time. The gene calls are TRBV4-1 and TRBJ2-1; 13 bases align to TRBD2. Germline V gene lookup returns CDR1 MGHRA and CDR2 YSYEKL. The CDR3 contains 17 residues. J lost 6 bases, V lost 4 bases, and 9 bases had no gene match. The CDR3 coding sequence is TGCGCCAGCAGCCGCGGACTAGCGGGGGATTTTTTCAATGAGCAGTTCTTC. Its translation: CASSRGLAGDFFNEQFF.

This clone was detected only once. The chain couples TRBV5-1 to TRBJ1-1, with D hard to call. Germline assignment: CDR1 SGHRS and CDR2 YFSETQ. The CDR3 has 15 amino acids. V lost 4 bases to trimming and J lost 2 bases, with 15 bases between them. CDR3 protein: CASSPGVGFNTEAFF. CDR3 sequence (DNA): TGCGCCAGCAGCCCGGGCGTGGGGTTCAACACTGAAGCTTTCTTT.

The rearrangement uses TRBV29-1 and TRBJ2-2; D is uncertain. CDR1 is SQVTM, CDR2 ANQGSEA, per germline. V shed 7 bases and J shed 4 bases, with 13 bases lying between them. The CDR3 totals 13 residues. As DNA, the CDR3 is TGCAGCGCCCCAACCCGGTCCACCGGGGAGCTGTTTTTT. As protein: CSAPTRSTGELFF.

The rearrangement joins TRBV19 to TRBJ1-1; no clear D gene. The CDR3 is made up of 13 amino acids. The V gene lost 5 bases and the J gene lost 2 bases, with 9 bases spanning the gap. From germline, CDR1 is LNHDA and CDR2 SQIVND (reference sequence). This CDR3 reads CASSLGSNTEAFF. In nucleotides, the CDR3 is TGTGCCAGTAGTCTCGGCTCTAACACTGAAGCTTTCTTT.

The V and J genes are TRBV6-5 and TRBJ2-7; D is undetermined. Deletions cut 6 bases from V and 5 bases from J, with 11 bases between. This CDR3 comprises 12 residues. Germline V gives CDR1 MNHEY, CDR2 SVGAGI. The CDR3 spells CASSQKVHEQYF. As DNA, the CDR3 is TGTGCCAGCAGCCAAAAGGTCCACGAGCAGTACTTC.

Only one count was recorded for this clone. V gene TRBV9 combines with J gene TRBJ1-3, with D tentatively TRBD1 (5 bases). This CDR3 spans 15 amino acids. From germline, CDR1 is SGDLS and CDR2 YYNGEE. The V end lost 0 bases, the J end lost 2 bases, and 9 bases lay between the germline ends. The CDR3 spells CASSVGRAPGNTIYF. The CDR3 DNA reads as TGTGCCAGCAGCGTAGGCAGGGCGCCTGGAAACACCATATATTTT.

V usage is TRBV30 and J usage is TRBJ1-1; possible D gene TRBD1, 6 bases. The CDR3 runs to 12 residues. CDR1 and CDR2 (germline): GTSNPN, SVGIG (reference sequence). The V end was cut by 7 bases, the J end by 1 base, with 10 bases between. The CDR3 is CASDRTNTEAFF. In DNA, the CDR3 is TGTGCCTCTGACAGGACGAACACTGAAGCTTTCTTT.

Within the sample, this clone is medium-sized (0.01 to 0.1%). The CDR3 region has the DNA TGTGCCAGCAGCGGCACCGGGACAGGGGGCAAACACGAGCAGTACTTC. As protein: CASSGTGTGGKHEQYF. The chain uses TRBV7-9 and TRBJ2-7; the match to TRBD1 covers 12 bases. The germline V gene encodes CDR1 SEHNR and CDR2 FQNEAQ (reference sequence). The CDR3 has 16 residues. V gave up 5 bases and J gave up 5 bases; unmatched junction bases: 10.

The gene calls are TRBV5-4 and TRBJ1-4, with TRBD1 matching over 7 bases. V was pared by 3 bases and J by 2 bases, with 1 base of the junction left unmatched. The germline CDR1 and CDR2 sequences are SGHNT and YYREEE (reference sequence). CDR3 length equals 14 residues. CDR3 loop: CASSSGGTNEKLFF. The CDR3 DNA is TGTGCCAGCAGCTCAGGGGGTACTAATGAAAAACTGTTTTTT.

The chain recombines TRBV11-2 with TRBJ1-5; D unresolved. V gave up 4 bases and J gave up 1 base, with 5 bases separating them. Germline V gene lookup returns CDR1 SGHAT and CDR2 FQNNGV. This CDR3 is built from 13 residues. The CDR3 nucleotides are TGTGCCAGCAGCTGGGCGAGCAATCAGCCCCAGCATTTT. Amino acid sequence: CASSWASNQPQHF.

The CDR3 reads CASGRDRASYNEQFF. The CDR3, as DNA: TGTGCTAGTGGCCGGGACAGGGCGTCCTACAATGAGCAGTTCTTC. The V gene is TRBV12-5, the J gene TRBJ2-1, with 9 bases lining up with TRBD1. CDR1 LGHNT and CDR2 FRNRAP come from the germline V gene. The CDR3 loop spans 15 amino acids. The trim removed 6 bases at V and 1 base at J, leaving 4 bases unmatched. Based on the CDR3 plus reference TRBV12-5 and TRBJ2-1, the full variable domain is DARVTQTPRHKVTEMGQEVTMRCQPILGHNTVFWYRQTMMQGLELLAYFRNRAPLDDSGMPKDRFSAEMPDATLATLKIQPSEPRDSAVYFCASGRDRASYNEQFFGPGTRLTVL.

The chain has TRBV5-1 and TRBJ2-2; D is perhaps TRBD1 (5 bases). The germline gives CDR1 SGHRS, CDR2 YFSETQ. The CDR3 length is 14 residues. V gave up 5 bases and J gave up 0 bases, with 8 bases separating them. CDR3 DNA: TGCGCCAGCAGGCCCAGGGCGAACACCGGGGAGCTGTTTTTT. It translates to CASRPRANTGELFF.

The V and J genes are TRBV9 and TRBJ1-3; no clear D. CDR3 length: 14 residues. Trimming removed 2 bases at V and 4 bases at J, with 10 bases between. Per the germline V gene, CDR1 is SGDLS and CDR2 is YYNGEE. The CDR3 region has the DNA TGTGCCAGCAGCGTCACCGGGGTAGGAAACACCATATATTTT. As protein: CASSVTGVGNTIYF. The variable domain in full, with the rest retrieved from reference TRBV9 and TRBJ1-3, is DSGVTQTPKHLITATGQRVTLRCSPRSGDLSVYWYQQSLDQGLQFLIQYYNGEERAKGNILERFSAQQFPDLHSELNLSSLELGDSALYFCASSVTGVGNTIYFGEGSWLTVV.

As DNA, the CDR3 is TGCGCCAGCAGCTTCTCCTTGGGGGACGGCTACACCTTC. Its protein product is CASSFSLGDGYTF. This rearrangement joins TRBV5-1 to TRBJ1-2, with D maybe TRBD1 (5 bases). Trimming took 2 bases from V and 8 from J, leaving 13 bases between them. This CDR3 comprises 13 residues. Germline values: CDR1 SGHRS, CDR2 YFSETQ. The whole variable domain, filled in from reference TRBV5-1 and TRBJ1-2, reads KAGVTQTPRYLIKTRGQQVTLSCSPISGHRSVSWYQQTPGQGLQFLFEYFSETQRNKGNFPGRFSGRQFSNSRSEMNVSTLELGDSALYLCASSFSLGDGYTFGSGTRLTVV.

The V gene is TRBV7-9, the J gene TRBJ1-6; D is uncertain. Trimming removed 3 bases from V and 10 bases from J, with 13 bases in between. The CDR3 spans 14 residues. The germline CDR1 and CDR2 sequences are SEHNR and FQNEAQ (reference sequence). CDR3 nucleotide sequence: TGTGCCAGCAGCTTCCGGTACTTGGGGTCACCCCTCCACTTT. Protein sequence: CASSFRYLGSPLHF. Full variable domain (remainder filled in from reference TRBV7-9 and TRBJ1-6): DTGVSQNPRHKITKRGQNVTFRCDPISEHNRLYWYRQTLGQGPEFLTYFQNEAQLEKSRLLSDRFSAERPKGSFSTLEIQRTEQGDSAMYLCASSFRYLGSPLHFGNGTRLTVT.

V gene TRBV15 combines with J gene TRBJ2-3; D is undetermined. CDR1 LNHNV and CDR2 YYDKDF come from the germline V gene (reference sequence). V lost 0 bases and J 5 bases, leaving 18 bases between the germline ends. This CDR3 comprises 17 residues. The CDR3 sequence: CATSREASVGGKDTQYF. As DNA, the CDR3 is TGTGCCACCAGCAGAGAGGCTAGTGTAGGTGGGAAAGATACGCAGTATTTT.

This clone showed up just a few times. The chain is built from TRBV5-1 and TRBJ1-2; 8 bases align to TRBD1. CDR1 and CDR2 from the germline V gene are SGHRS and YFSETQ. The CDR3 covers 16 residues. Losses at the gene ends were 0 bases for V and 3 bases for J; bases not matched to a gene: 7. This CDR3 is CASSLAPSTGDYGYTF. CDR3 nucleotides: TGCGCCAGCAGCTTGGCCCCCTCGACAGGGGACTATGGCTACACCTTC.

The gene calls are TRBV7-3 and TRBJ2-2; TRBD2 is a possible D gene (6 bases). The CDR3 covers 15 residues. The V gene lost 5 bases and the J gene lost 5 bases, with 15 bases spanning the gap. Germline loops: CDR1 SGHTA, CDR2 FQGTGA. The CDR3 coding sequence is TGTGCCAGCAGCGGGGGACGGGGGACGACCGGGGAGCTGTTTTTT. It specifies CASSGGRGTTGELFF.

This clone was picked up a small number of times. Written as DNA, the CDR3 is TGTGCCAGCTCACCCCGGGACAGTCCGAACACTGAAGCTTTCTTT. Translating gives CASSPRDSPNTEAFF. V usage is TRBV18 and J usage is TRBJ1-1, with 7 bases that match TRBD1. Trimming took 3 bases from V and 1 from J; bases not matched to a gene: 5. The CDR3 is 15 amino acids. Germline lookup yields CDR1 KGHSH and CDR2 LQKENI.

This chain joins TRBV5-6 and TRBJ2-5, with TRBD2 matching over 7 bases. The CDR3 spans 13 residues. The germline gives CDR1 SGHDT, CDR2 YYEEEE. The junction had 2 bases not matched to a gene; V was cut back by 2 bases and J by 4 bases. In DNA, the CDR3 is TGTGCCAGCAGCTTCGGGGGGAGAGAGACCCAGTACTTC. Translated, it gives CASSFGGRETQYF.

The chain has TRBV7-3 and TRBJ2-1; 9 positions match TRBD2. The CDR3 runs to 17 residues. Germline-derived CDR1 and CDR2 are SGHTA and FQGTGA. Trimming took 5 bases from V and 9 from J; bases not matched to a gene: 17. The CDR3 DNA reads TGTGCCAGCAGCCCCAAGTCGGGACTAGCTTTTGGAAGTGAGCAGTTCTTC. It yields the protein CASSPKSGLAFGSEQFF.

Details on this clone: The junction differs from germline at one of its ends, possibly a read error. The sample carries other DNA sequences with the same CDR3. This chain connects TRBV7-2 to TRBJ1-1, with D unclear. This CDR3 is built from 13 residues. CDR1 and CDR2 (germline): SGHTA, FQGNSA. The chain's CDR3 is CASSLGPMAEAFF. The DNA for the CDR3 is TGTGCCAGCAGCTTAGGACCTATGGCTGAAGCTTTTTTT.

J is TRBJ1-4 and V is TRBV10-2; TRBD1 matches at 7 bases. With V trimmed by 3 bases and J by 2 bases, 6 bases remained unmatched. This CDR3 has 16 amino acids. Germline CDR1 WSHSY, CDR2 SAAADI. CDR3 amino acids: CASSETGARTNEKLFF. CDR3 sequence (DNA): TGCGCCAGCAGTGAAACAGGGGCCCGCACTAATGAAAAACTGTTTTTT.